Following are 2 T cell receptor beta chains from one sample sequenced in a study of blood T cell repertoires in COVID-19. Sequencing was performed with immunoSEQ multiplex PCR; in TCRdb, only in-frame clones are kept and a portion is missing. Here the sample spans about 130,000 clones, around 84% being singletons. Material for sequencing was peripheral blood. The receptors were sampled from a woman of 80 years or more with acute or convalescent COVID-19.

CDR3 DNA: TGTGCCAGCAGTTACCCCTTCGGGGGTTACTCCTATGGCTACACCTTC. This encodes CASSYPFGGYSYGYTF. The chain couples TRBV6-2 or TRBV6-3 to TRBJ1-2; D possibly corresponds to TRBD1 (5 bases). Germline lookup yields CDR1 MNHEY and CDR2 SVGEGT. V gave up 2 bases and J gave up 4 bases, with 17 bases separating them. The CDR3 is 16 residues long.

This clone was found once. V usage is TRBV7-2 and J usage is TRBJ1-2; D uncertain. The CDR3 length is 14 residues. The ends were cut back, 2 bases at V and 4 bases at J, with 11 bases in the middle. Germline V gene lookup returns CDR1 SGHTA and CDR2 FQGNSA. CDR3 in amino acids: CASSLNPSGYGYTF. The CDR3 DNA reads as TGTGCCAGCAGCTTAAATCCCAGCGGCTATGGCTACACCTTC.